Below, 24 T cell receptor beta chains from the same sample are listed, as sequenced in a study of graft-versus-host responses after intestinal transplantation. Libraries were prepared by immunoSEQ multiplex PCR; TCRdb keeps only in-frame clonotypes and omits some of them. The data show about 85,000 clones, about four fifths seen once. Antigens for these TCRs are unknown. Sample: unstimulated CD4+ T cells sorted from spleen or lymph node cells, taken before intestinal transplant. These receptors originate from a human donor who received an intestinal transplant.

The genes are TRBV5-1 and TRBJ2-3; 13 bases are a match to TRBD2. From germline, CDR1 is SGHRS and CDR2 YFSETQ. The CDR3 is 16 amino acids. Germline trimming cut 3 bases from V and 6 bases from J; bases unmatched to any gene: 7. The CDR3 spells CASSSGTSGGADTQYF. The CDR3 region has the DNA TGCGCCAGCAGCTCTGGAACTAGCGGGGGGGCTGATACGCAGTATTTT.

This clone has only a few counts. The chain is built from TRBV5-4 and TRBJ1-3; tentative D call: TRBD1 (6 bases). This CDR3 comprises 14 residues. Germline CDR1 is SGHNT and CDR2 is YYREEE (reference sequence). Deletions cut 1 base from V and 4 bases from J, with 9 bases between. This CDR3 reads CASSLTGFGNTIYF. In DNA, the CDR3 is TGTGCCAGCAGCTTGACAGGGTTCGGAAACACCATATATTTT. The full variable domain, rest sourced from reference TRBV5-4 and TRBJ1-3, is ETGVTQSPTHLIKTRGQQVTLRCSSQSGHNTVSWYQQALGQGPQFIFQYYREEENGRGNFPPRFSGLQFPNYSSELNVNALELDDSALYLCASSLTGFGNTIYFGEGSWLTVV.

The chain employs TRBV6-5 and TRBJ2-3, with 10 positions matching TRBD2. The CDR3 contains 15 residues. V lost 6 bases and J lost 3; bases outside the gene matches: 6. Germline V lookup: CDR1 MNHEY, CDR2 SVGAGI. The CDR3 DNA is TGTGCCAGCAGCCAAGCGGGGGGGCAGACAGATACGCAGTATTTT. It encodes CASSQAGGQTDTQYF.

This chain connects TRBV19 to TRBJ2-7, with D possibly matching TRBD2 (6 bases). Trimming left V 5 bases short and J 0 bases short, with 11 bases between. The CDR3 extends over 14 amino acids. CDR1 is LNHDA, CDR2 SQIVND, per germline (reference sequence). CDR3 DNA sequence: TGTGCCAGTAGTCCCCGGGGGAGCTCCTACGAGCAGTACTTC. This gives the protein CASSPRGSSYEQYF.

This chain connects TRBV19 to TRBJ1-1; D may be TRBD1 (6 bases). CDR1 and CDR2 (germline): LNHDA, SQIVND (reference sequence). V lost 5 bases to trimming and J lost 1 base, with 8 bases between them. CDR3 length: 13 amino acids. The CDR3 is CASSLDRNTEAFF. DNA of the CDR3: TGTGCCAGTAGTTTGGACAGGAACACTGAAGCTTTCTTT.

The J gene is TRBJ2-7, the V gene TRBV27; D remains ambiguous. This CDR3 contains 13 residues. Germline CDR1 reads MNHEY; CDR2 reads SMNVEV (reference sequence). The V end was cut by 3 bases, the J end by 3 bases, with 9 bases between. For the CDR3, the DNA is TGTGCCAGCAGTTTTGCTAGAGGCTACGAGCAGTACTTC. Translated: CASSFARGYEQYF.

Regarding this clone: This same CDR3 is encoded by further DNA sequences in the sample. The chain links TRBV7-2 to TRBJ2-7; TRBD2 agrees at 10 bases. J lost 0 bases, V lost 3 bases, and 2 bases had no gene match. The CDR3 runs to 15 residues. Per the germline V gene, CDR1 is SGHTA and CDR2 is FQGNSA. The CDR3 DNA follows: TGTGCCAGCAGCTTTCAGCGGGGGGGCTCCTACGAGCAGTACTTC. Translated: CASSFQRGGSYEQYF.

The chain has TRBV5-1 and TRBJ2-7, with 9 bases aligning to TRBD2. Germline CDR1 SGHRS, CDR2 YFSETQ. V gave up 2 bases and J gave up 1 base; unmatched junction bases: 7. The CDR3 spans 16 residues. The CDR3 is CASSFLAGGGSYEQYF. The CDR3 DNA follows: TGCGCCAGCAGCTTTCTTGCGGGGGGGGGTTCCTACGAGCAGTACTTC.

The CDR3 DNA is TGTGCCAGCAGTTTTAGGAGAGCCGCTAATGAAAAACTGTTTTTT. This gives the protein CASSFRRAANEKLFF. The chain combines TRBV28 with TRBJ1-4; no definite D call. Deletions cut 3 bases from V and 3 bases from J, with 11 bases between. The CDR3 sequence is 15 residues long. The germline V gene encodes CDR1 MDHEN and CDR2 SYDVKM.

The CDR3 is CASSIRPGYEQFF. In DNA, the CDR3 is TGTGCCAGCAGCATCCGGCCGGGGTATGAGCAGTTCTTC. The chain joins TRBV7-2 to TRBJ2-1, with D perhaps matching TRBD2 (5 bases). V lost 5 bases and J 8 bases, leaving 13 bases between the germline ends. Per germline, CDR1 SGHTA and CDR2 FQGNSA. The CDR3 covers 13 residues.

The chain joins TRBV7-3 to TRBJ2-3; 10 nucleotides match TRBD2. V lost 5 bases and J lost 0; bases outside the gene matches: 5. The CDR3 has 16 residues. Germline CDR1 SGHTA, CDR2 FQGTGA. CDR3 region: CASSPRTSGSTDTQYF. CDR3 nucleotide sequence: TGTGCCAGCAGCCCCCGGACTAGCGGAAGCACAGATACGCAGTATTTT.

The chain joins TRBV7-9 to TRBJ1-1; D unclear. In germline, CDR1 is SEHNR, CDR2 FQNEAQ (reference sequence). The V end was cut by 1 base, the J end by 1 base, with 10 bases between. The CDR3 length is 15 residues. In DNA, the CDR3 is TGTGCCAGCAGCTTAGGGGGAGACCCGAACACTGAAGCTTTCTTT. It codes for CASSLGGDPNTEAFF.

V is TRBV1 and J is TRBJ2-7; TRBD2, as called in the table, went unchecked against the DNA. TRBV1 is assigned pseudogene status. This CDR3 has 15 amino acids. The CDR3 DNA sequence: TGCACCAGCAGCCAAGATGGCGGGAGCTCCTACGAGCAGTACTTC. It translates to CTSSQDGGSSYEQYF.

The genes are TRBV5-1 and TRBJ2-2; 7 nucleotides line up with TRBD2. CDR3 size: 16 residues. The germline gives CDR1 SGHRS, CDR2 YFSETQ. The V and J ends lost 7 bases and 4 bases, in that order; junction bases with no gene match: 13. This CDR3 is CASYPLAGDPTGELFF. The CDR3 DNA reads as TGCGCCAGCTACCCCCTGGCGGGAGACCCCACCGGGGAGCTGTTTTTT.

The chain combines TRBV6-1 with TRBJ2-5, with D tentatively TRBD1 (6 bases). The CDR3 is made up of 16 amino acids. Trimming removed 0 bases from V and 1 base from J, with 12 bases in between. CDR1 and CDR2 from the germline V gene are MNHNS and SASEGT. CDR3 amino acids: CASSEALRQVQETQYF. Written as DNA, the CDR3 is TGTGCCAGCAGTGAAGCGCTCCGACAGGTCCAAGAGACCCAGTACTTC.

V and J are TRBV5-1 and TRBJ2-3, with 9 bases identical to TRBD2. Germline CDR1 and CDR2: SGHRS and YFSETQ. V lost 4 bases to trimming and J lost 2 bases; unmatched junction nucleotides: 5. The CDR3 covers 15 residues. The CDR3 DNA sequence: TGCGCCAGCAGCCGCGGGAGGGGAGCCACAGATACGCAGTATTTT. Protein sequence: CASSRGRGATDTQYF.

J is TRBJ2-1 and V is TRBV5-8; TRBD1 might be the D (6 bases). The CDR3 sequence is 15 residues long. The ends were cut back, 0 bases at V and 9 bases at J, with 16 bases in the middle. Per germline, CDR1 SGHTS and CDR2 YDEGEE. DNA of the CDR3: TGTGCCAGCAGCTTGGGTGTTGGGTTACAGGGTGAGCAGTTCTTC. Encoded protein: CASSLGVGLQGEQFF.

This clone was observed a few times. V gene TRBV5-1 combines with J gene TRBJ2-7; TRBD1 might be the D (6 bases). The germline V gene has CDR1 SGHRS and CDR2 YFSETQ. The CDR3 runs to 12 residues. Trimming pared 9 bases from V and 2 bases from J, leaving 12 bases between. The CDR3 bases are TGCGCCATCCCGGGACAAACCTACGAGCAGTACTTC. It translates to CAIPGQTYEQYF.

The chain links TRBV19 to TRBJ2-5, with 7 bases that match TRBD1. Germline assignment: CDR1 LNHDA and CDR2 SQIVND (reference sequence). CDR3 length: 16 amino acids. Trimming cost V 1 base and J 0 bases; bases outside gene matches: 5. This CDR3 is CASSIGGRGNQETQYF. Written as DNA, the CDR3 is TGTGCCAGTAGTATAGGGGGCAGGGGGAACCAAGAGACCCAGTACTTC. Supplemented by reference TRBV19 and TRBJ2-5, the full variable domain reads DGGITQSPKYLFRKEGQNVTLSCEQNLNHDAMYWYRQDPGQGLRLIYYSQIVNDFQKGDIAEGYSVSREKKESFPLTVTSAQKNPTAFYLCASSIGGRGNQETQYFGPGTRLLVL.

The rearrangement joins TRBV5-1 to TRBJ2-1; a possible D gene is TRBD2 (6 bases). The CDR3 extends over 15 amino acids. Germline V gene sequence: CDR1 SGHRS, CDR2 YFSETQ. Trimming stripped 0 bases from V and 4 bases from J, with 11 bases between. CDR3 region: CASSLGGDLYNEQFF. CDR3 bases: TGCGCCAGCAGCTTGGGCGGGGACCTGTACAATGAGCAGTTCTTC. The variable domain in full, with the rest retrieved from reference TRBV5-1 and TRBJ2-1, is KAGVTQTPRYLIKTRGQQVTLSCSPISGHRSVSWYQQTPGQGLQFLFEYFSETQRNKGNFPGRFSGRQFSNSRSEMNVSTLELGDSALYLCASSLGGDLYNEQFFGPGTRLTVL.

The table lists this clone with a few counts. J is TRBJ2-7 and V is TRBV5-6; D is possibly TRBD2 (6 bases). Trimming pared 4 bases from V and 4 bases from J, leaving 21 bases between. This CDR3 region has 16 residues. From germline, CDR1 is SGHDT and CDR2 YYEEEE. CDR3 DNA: TGTGCCAGCAGCATTGTGGTGTCACGGGCGGGATACGAGCAGTACTTC. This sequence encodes CASSIVVSRAGYEQYF.

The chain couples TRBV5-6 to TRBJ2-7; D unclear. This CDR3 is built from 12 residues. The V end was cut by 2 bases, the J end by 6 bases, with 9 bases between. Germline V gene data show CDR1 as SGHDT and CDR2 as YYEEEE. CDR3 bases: TGTGCCAGCAGCTTTTGGTTCAGCGAGCAGTACTTC. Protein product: CASSFWFSEQYF.

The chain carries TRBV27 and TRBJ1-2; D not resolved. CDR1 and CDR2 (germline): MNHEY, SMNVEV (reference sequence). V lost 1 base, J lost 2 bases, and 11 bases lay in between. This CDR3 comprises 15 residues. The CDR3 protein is CASSLWAGFNYGYTF. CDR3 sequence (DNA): TGTGCCAGCAGTTTATGGGCAGGTTTCAACTATGGCTACACCTTC.

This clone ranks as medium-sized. In nucleotides, the CDR3 is TGTGCCAGTAGTAGTCGACAAAGGGGATACGAGCAGTACTTC. Its protein product is CASSSRQRGYEQYF. V usage is TRBV19 and J usage is TRBJ2-7; a weak D match, TRBD1 (5 bases). The CDR3 is 14 amino acids. Looked up from germline, CDR1 is LNHDA and CDR2 is SQIVND (reference sequence). V was trimmed by 4 bases and J by 4 bases, leaving 14 bases between them.